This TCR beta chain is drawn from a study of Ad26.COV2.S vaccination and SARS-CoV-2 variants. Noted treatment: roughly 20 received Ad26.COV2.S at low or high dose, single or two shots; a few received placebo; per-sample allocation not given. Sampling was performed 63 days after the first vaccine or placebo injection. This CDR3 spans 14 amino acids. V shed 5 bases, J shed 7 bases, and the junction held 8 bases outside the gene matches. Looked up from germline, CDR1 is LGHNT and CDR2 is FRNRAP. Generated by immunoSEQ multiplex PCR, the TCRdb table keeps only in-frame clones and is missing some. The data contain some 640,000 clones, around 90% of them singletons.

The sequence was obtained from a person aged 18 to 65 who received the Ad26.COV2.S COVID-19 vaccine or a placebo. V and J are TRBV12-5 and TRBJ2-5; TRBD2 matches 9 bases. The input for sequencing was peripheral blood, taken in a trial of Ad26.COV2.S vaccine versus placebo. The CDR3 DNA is TGTGCTAGTGGTCCAAGGACTAGCGAGGGGACCCAGTACTTC. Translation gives CASGPRTSEGTQYF.